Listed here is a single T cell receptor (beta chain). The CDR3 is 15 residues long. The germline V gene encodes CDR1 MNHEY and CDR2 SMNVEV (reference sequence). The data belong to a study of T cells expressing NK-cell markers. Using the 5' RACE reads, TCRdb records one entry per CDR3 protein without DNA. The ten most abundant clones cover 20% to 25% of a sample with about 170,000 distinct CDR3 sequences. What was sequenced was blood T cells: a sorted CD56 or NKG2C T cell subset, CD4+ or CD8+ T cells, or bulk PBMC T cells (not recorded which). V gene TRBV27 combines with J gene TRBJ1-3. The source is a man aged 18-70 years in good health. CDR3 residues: CASSLSGFFRNTIYF.